The next 23 T cell receptor beta chains were all read from a single sample in a study of response to subunit inactivated influenza vaccine. TCRdb used MiXCR to reprocess the RT-PCR reads, holding one entry per CDR3 protein. This table has 550,000 to 800,000 distinct CDR3 sequences, roughly 14% appearing once. Sample: PBMCs from blood, taken around 15 days before vaccination. These TCRs come from a man aged 50 or older who received an inactivated influenza vaccine.

J is TRBJ1-1 and V is TRBV12-3 or TRBV12-4, with a possible D match to TRBD1 (5 bases). The CDR3 has 14 residues. The V gene lost 6 bases and the J gene lost 5 bases, with 16 bases spanning the gap. In DNA form, the CDR3 reads TGTGCCAGCAGCCCCCGGGGGGGAAGAACTGAAGCTTTCTTT. The encoded protein is CASSPRGGRTEAFF.

This clonotype has a handful of counts. The V gene is TRBV2, the J gene TRBJ2-3; TRBD1 agrees at 10 bases. The CDR3 runs 16 residues. Looked up from germline, CDR1 is SNHLY and CDR2 is FYNNEI. V shed 6 bases, J shed 3 bases, and the junction held 9 bases outside the gene matches. The CDR3 reads CASRDLTGGRTDTQYF. In nucleotides, the CDR3 is TGTGCCAGCAGGGATTTGACAGGGGGCAGGACAGATACGCAGTATTTT.

This clonotype has a handful of counts. The chain couples TRBV5-5 to TRBJ1-1; maybe TRBD1 (6 bases). CDR1 and CDR2 (germline): SGHKS, YYEKEE (reference sequence). The CDR3 loop spans 14 amino acids. The V and J ends lost 0 bases and 4 bases respectively, with 10 bases between them. The CDR3 coding sequence is TGTGCCAGCAGCTTGGGATACAGGGCCACTGAAGCTTTCTTT. Its protein is CASSLGYRATEAFF.

This clonotype occurred many times. The gene calls are TRBV29-1 and TRBJ2-1; a possible D gene is TRBD2 (6 bases). This CDR3 region has 12 residues. Germline CDR1 SQVTM, CDR2 ANQGSEA. Deletions cut 5 bases from V and 4 bases from J, with 9 bases between. The CDR3 nucleotides are TGCAGCGTTCTAGCGACTTACAATGAGCAGTTCTTC. It yields the protein CSVLATYNEQFF.

This clonotype was counted a few times. The chain combines TRBV7-2 with TRBJ2-2; D might be TRBD1 (6 bases). V gave up 6 bases and J gave up 0 bases, with 14 bases separating them. The CDR3 totals 16 residues. CDR1 is SGHTA, CDR2 FQGNSA, per germline. The CDR3 sequence: CASRHTGFANTGELFF. The CDR3 DNA reads as TGTGCCAGCAGACATACAGGGTTCGCGAACACCGGGGAGCTGTTTTTT.

This clonotype was recorded many times. The rearrangement links TRBV4-1 to TRBJ1-2; TRBD1 agrees at 7 bases. This CDR3 is 14 amino acids long. Per the germline V gene, CDR1 is MGHRA and CDR2 is YSYEKL. The V segment lost 5 bases and the J segment 2 bases; nucleotides outside the gene matches: 5. This chain's CDR3 is CASSKTGSNYGYTF. DNA for the CDR3: TGCGCCAGCAGCAAGACAGGGTCGAACTATGGCTACACCTTC.

Ten or more counts support this clonotype. The chain uses TRBV4-3 and TRBJ1-2; 9 bases align to TRBD1. CDR1 and CDR2 (germline): LGHNA, YSLEER. The V gene end was trimmed by 2 bases and the J gene end by 8 bases; junction bases not matched to a gene: 3. The CDR3 totals 13 residues. This chain's CDR3 is CASSQPDRGGYTF. The CDR3 DNA reads TGCGCCAGCAGCCAACCGGACAGGGGAGGCTACACCTTC.

In this sample, this clonotype turned up a few times. The V gene is TRBV27, the J gene TRBJ1-2; TRBD1 matches at 7 bases. With V trimmed by 10 bases and J by 7 bases, 27 bases remained unmatched. Germline loops: CDR1 MNHEY, CDR2 SMNVEV (reference sequence). The length of the CDR3 is 18 residues. The CDR3 DNA follows: TGTGCCACCACCGCGATACCTATCCGGGACAGCAGGGGCTTTGGCTACACCTTC. It yields the protein CATTAIPIRDSRGFGYTF.

V usage is TRBV5-8 and J usage is TRBJ2-1; D call uncertain. Germline loops: CDR1 SGHTS, CDR2 YDEGEE. With 3 bases removed from V and 1 base from J, the gap between germline ends came to 5 bases. This CDR3 has 13 amino acids. CDR3 nucleotide sequence: TGTGCCAGCAGCTGGCAATCCTACAATGAGCAGTTCTTC. Protein product: CASSWQSYNEQFF. The full variable domain, its missing parts supplied by reference TRBV5-8 and TRBJ2-1, is EAGVTQSPTHLIKTRGQQATLRCSPISGHTSVYWYQQALGLGLQFLLWYDEGEERNRGNFPPRFSGRQFPNYSSELNVNALELEDSALYLCASSWQSYNEQFFGPGTRLTVL.

Details on this clonotype: The junction differs from germline at one of its ends, possibly a read error. The chain uses TRBV5-1 and TRBJ2-2, with 8 bases matching TRBD1. Germline CDR1 reads SGHRS; CDR2 reads YFSETQ. The CDR3 runs to 15 residues. For the CDR3, the DNA is TGCGCCAGCAGCGGGAGGACAGGGAACCCCGGGGAGCTGTTTTTT. It specifies CASSGRTGNPGELFF.

This clonotype was counted between two and nine times. J is TRBJ1-1 and V is TRBV7-2; D perhaps matches TRBD1 (6 bases). Trimming cost V 7 bases and J 7 bases, with 13 bases left between them. The CDR3 contains 12 residues. The germline gives CDR1 SGHTA, CDR2 FQGNSA. The DNA of the CDR3 is TGTGCCAGCACCCCGGGACACTATGAAGCTTTCTTT. It yields the protein CASTPGHYEAFF. The complete variable domain, with remaining parts taken from reference TRBV7-2 and TRBJ1-1, reads GAGVSQSPSNKVTEKGKDVELRCDPISGHTALYWYRQSLGQGLEFLIYFQGNSAPDKSGLPSDRFSAERTGGSVSTLTIQRTQQEDSAVYLCASTPGHYEAFFGQGTRLTVV.

This clonotype has a handful of counts. The gene calls are TRBV18 and TRBJ2-7; D is unclear. The CDR3 is 14 amino acids. The V gene lost 3 bases and the J gene lost 3 bases, with 12 bases spanning the gap. The germline V gene has CDR1 KGHSH and CDR2 LQKENI. In nucleotides, the CDR3 is TGTGCCAGCTCACCCAATACCCATGACTACGAGCAGTACTTC. It encodes CASSPNTHDYEQYF.

The chain combines TRBV20-1 with TRBJ1-5; D is unresolved. Trimming took off 4 bases at V and 0 bases at J, with 7 bases between the two ends. Germline assignment: CDR1 DFQATT and CDR2 SNEGSKA (reference sequence). This CDR3 contains 13 residues. CDR3 residues: CSATQYSNQPQHF. CDR3 sequence (DNA): TGCAGTGCTACTCAGTATAGCAATCAGCCCCAGCATTTT.

This clonotype showed up many times. Mismatch with germline at one junction end may stem from a read error. The rearrangement uses TRBV7-9 and TRBJ1-1; D call uncertain. Per the germline V gene, CDR1 is SEHNR and CDR2 is FQNEAQ (reference sequence). The CDR3 has 13 amino acids. CDR3 protein: CASSLAGDTEAFF. The CDR3 coding sequence is TGCGCCAGCAGCTTGGCCGGGGACACTGAAGCTTTCTTT.

The chain joins TRBV18 to TRBJ2-7; TRBD1 matches at 8 bases. V shed 5 bases and J 0 bases; nucleotides not matched to a gene: 6. This CDR3 has 15 amino acids. The germline gives CDR1 KGHSH, CDR2 LQKENI. The chain's CDR3 is CASSIDRGYSYEQYF. The CDR3 DNA is TGTGCCAGCTCAATCGACAGGGGATACTCCTACGAGCAGTACTTC.

This clonotype has a handful of counts. The chain uses TRBV29-1 and TRBJ2-5; weak D call: TRBD2 (5 bases). The CDR3 is made up of 13 amino acids. V lost 6 bases and J 2 bases, leaving 13 bases between the germline ends. Germline V gene sequence: CDR1 SQVTM, CDR2 ANQGSEA. Here the CDR3 DNA reads TGCAGCGTCCACGGACTCCTTCAAGAGACCCAGTACTTC. Translation: CSVHGLLQETQYF.

This clonotype was recorded a few times. The chain links TRBV7-3 to TRBJ2-7; TRBD2 matches at 7 bases. This CDR3 is 15 amino acids long. Per germline, CDR1 SGHTA and CDR2 FQGTGA. The J segment lost 2 bases and the V segment lost 1 base, leaving 5 bases of the junction unmatched. CDR3 sequence: CASSLSAGEPYEQYF. Here the CDR3 DNA reads TGTGCCAGCAGCTTAAGTGCGGGGGAACCCTACGAGCAGTACTTC.

This clonotype was recorded at least ten times. The chain uses TRBV7-6 and TRBJ2-3, with 11 bases identical to TRBD2. CDR3 length: 18 amino acids. In germline, CDR1 is SGHVS, CDR2 FNYEAQ. Trimming removed 1 base from V and 1 base from J; junction bases left unmatched: 7. CDR3 region: CASSLGLAGGPRTDTQYF. CDR3 coding DNA: TGTGCCAGCAGCTTAGGTCTAGCGGGGGGACCCCGCACAGATACGCAGTATTTT.

The chain combines TRBV5-1 with TRBJ2-2; D gene ambiguous. CDR3 length: 14 residues. Germline V gives CDR1 SGHRS, CDR2 YFSETQ. Trimming shortened V by 3 bases and J by 4 bases, and 10 bases separated the two germline ends. The CDR3 here is CASSYLDSTGELFF. Here the CDR3 DNA reads TGCGCCAGCAGCTACTTAGATAGCACCGGGGAGCTGTTTTTT.

The genes are TRBV28 and TRBJ1-1, with D hard to call. Germline CDR1 MDHEN, CDR2 SYDVKM. The V and J ends lost 2 bases and 0 bases respectively, with 7 bases between them. CDR3 length equals 14 residues. CDR3 DNA: TGTGCCAGCAGTTTACTGACCATGAACACTGAAGCTTTCTTT. Its translation: CASSLLTMNTEAFF. Combining the CDR3 with reference TRBV28 and TRBJ1-1 gives the whole variable domain DVKVTQSSRYLVKRTGEKVFLECVQDMDHENMFWYRQDPGLGLRLIYFSYDVKMKEKGDIPEGYSVSREKKERFSLILESASTNQTSMYLCASSLLTMNTEAFFGQGTRLTVV.

The CDR3 sequence: CASSEGAGRGDTQYF. The CDR3 nucleotides are TGTGCCAGCAGCGAGGGGGCGGGGAGAGGGGATACGCAGTATTTT. The rearrangement links TRBV7-2 to TRBJ2-3; possibly TRBD1 for D (7 bases). V dropped 5 bases and J dropped 6 bases, with 18 bases sitting between them. CDR1 and CDR2 (germline): SGHTA, FQGNSA. The CDR3 contains 15 residues.

This clonotype has only a few counts. The chain recombines TRBV12-3 or TRBV12-4 with TRBJ1-3; 8 bases fit TRBD1. The CDR3 covers 15 residues. J was trimmed by 4 bases and V by 7 bases; bases with no gene match: 9. CDR3 nucleotide sequence: TGTGCCAGCACCCCTCCGGACAGGGCCGGAAACACCATATATTTT. Its protein product is CASTPPDRAGNTIYF.

This clonotype was counted ten times or more. The chain links TRBV29-1 to TRBJ2-5, with D tentatively TRBD1 or TRBD2 (6 bases each). The V end lost 2 bases, the J end lost 4 bases, and 11 bases lay between the germline ends. Germline V gene data show CDR1 as SQVTM and CDR2 as ANQGSEA. The CDR3 contains 13 residues. In DNA form, the CDR3 reads TGCAGCGTTGAACCCTGGGGGGCAGAGACCCAGTACTTC. Encoded protein: CSVEPWGAETQYF.